One sample yielded the 4 T cell receptor beta chains listed below, sequenced in a study of regulatory T cells in long-lasting Graves disease. Documented time point: newly diagnosed GD, antithyroid drugs for less than 3 months. Generation of the TCR library employed RNA extracted from PBMCs. To make TCR beta libraries, researchers used iRepertoire HTBI primers and Arm-PCR of CDR3 regions. TCRdb recomputed calls from the multiplex PCR reads with MiXCR, one row per CDR3 protein. In the table there are approximately 350,000 distinct CDR3 sequences, about a sixth of which are singletons. The sample also formed part of further work on T cells in Graves' hyperthyroidism and ophthalmopathy.

The sample was peripheral blood mononuclear cells (PBMCs), taken at new diagnosis, from a patient treated with antithyroid drugs. Receptors were obtained from a young woman with Graves disease.

This clonotype was recorded many times. In nucleotides, the CDR3 is TGTGCCAGCAGTTTGGGACTCCCGAACACTGAAGCTTTCTTT. Protein: CASSLGLPNTEAFF. The rearrangement joins TRBV28 to TRBJ1-1; D may be TRBD1 (5 bases). V dropped 3 bases and J dropped 1 base, with 9 bases sitting between them. Germline CDR1 and CDR2: MDHEN and SYDVKM. CDR3 size: 14 residues.

This clonotype was found many times. This chain joins TRBV7-8 and TRBJ2-5; the D gene could be TRBD1 or TRBD2 (5 bases each). Germline V CDR1 and CDR2: SGHVS, FQNEAQ. V lost 5 bases and J 0 bases, leaving 13 bases between the germline ends. The CDR3 extends over 15 amino acids. CDR3 in DNA: TGTGCCAGCAGCCGGGACCCGGAGTACCAAGAGACCCAGTACTTC. This translates into CASSRDPEYQETQYF.

Many counts were recorded for this clonotype. This chain joins TRBV20-1 and TRBJ2-3; possibly TRBD2 for D (6 bases). The CDR3 has 18 residues. V was cut by 3 bases and J by 2 bases, with 24 bases left in between. Germline V CDR1 and CDR2: DFQATT, SNEGSKA (reference sequence). This CDR3 reads CSARGWRGAPVITDTQYF. In DNA, the CDR3 is TGCAGTGCTAGGGGCTGGAGGGGCGCCCCAGTTATCACAGATACGCAGTATTTT.

This clonotype was recorded many times. V usage is TRBV20-1 and J usage is TRBJ2-7; D possibly corresponds to TRBD2 (6 bases). CDR1 is DFQATT and CDR2 is SNEGSKA in the germline V gene (reference sequence). The V gene lost 6 bases and the J gene lost 2 bases, with 20 bases spanning the gap. The CDR3 covers 15 residues. The CDR3 DNA sequence: TGCAGTGCCCCAAGGACGGCTAGCGTAACCTACGAGCAGTACTTC. It translates to CSAPRTASVTYEQYF.